This T cell receptor beta chain emerged from a study of shared clonotypes between healthy human individuals. Overall study: Donors had three CD4 naive, three CD4 memory, two CD8 naive and one CD8 memory plate apiece.

Clones were read by immunoSEQ multiplex PCR, and TCRdb kept only the in-frame ones, dropping some. Of hundreds of thousands of clones in the sample, roughly 96% were seen once. Looked up from germline, CDR1 is MGHRA and CDR2 is YSYEKL. The CDR3 spans 15 residues. Trimming took off 1 base at V and 4 bases at J, with 13 bases between the two ends. It was CD45RO-negative cells, positively selected for CCR7, that made up naive CD8 cells, with terminally differentiated effector memory CD45RA+ cells excluded. This chain joins TRBV4-1 and TRBJ1-2; TRBD1 might be the D (5 bases). The sample comprised naive CD8+ T cells sorted from blood. This TCR derives from a woman in her thirties in good health. The CDR3 nucleotides are TGCGCCAGCAGCCAAGCCGCGACAGCCCTCTATGGCTACACCTTC. It translates to CASSQAATALYGYTF.